These T cell receptor beta chains were read from a single sample in a study of shared clonotypes between healthy human individuals. TCRdb's table, derived via immunoSEQ multiplex PCR, lists solely in-frame clones and lacks some. This sample has some 2,100,000 clones; about 92% occur once, and the top ten carry more than 1.5%. Sequencing was carried out using naive CD8+ T cells from PBMCs. Receptors originate from a man between 18 and 29 years old in good health. Some clones in this sample may be carry-over from other donors' samples. CDR3s include the opening cysteine and the closing phenylalanine or tryptophan. D genes are given only for firm matches. Clone size, where shown, is once, few, many, or a class for clones that have expanded.

d_call | j_call | clone_size | v_call | cdr3_nt | cdr3_aa
- | TRBJ2-1 | - | TRBV9 | TGTGCCAGCAGCCGAACCCCGGGTGGTTCCTACAATGAGCAGTTCTTC | CASSRTPGGSYNEQFF
- | TRBJ1-1 | - | TRBV19 | TGTGCCAGTAGTATAGGAGGTAGTGAAGCTTTCTTT | CASSIGGSEAFF
TRBD1 | TRBJ1-3 | - | TRBV14 | TGTGCCAGCAGCCAAGCCAGGGGGCCTGGAAACACCATATATTTT | CASSQARGPGNTIYF
- | TRBJ2-7 | - | TRBV4-3 | TGCGCCAGCAGCCAAGAAAGGTCCGTCGAGCAGTACTTC | CASSQERSVEQYF
- | TRBJ1-2 | - | TRBV7-9 | TGTGCCAGCAGCCCCCAGGGGAGGTACTATGGCTACACCTTC | CASSPQGRYYGYTF
- | TRBJ1-5 | - | TRBV9 | TGTGCCAGCAGCGTCGGGCCCAGCACCCGCGACGGACCCCAGCATTTT | CASSVGPSTRDGPQHF
- | TRBJ2-2 | - | TRBV27 | TGTGCCAGCAGTTTGGGGCGGGCCGGGGAGCTGTTTTTT | CASSLGRAGELFF
- | TRBJ1-5 | - | TRBV6-1 | TGTGCCAGCAGTGGGACCGCGGCGGTGGATCAGCCCCAGCATTTT | CASSGTAAVDQPQHF
- | TRBJ2-2 | - | TRBV4-3 | TGCGCCAGCAGCCAAGAACCTTGGACTATAGGCGGGGAGCTGTTTTTT | CASSQEPWTIGGELFF
TRBD1 | TRBJ2-7 | - | TRBV4-1 | TGCGCCAGCAGCCAAGTTGGTGGACAGGGGACGTACGAGCAGTACTTC | CASSQVGGQGTYEQYF
- | TRBJ2-1 | - | TRBV7-6 | TGTGCCAGCAGCTTAGGTCCAGGGGTCGATGAGCAGTTCTTC | CASSLGPGVDEQFF
- | TRBJ2-5 | once | TRBV11-2 | TGTGCCAGCAGCTTATATAACTACGGGGGAGAGACCCAGTACTTC | CASSLYNYGGETQYF
- | TRBJ2-1 | - | TRBV4-1 | TGCGCCAGCAGCCAAAGACAAGAGCAGTTCTTC | CASSQRQEQFF
TRBD2 | TRBJ2-1 | - | TRBV9 | TGTGCCAGCAGCGTAGGTTTACGGCCTAGCGGGAGCAATGAGCAGTTCTTC | CASSVGLRPSGSNEQFF
- | TRBJ1-2 | - | TRBV28 | TGTGCCAGCAGTTTACCCCGGGTACAGGGAGGGGAAGGCTACACCTTC | CASSLPRVQGGEGYTF